Detailed here is one T cell receptor (beta chain). Its antigen is still unknown. Per-base quality was not reported, and no clone a single base away is much larger than it. The source of the sample is a study of shared clonotypes between healthy human individuals (dated by TCRdb to 2020 to 2021). In terms of the full investigation: Three men and a couple of women, aged 18 to 49 years, made up the cohort. For each donor, three plates each were used for CD4 naive and CD4 memory, two plates were used for CD8 naive, and one plate was used for CD8 memory. To estimate repertoire size and how much clonotype sharing occurs between individuals, the study deeply sequenced the blood TCR repertoires of a handful of healthy adults. To increase sequencing depth and limit assay-specific biases, different laboratories used diverse techniques to prepare libraries and sequence TCR repertoires. Between about 0.94 and 8.9 billion PBMCs per donor were obtained by leukapheresis.

The CDR3 spans 14 residues, from the cysteine through the phenylalanine. Only CDR3 DNA remains: 42 bases, in frame from the first base. Germline trimming: 8 bases from V, 4 bases from J; junction bases outside gene matches: 9. The germline V gene supplies CDR1 SGHAT and CDR2 FQNNGV. General findings and caveats noted by the study authors: Based on pairwise subsampling, the degree of clonotype sharing among donors was expected to be affected by sequencing depth. Clonotypes shared by all four sorted-subset donors showed higher generation probabilities than non-shared clonotypes. When a handful of donors were compared, the shared fraction of clonotypes was about 5.4% for naive CD4, around 4% for naive CD8, about 2.4% for memory CD4, and 0.35% to 0.5% for memory CD8. Only blood was sampled, and tissue TCR repertoires likely differ from those in blood. Because the study included a small number of donors, the genetic and exposure-history diversity represented was limited. Even with the large sequencing depth, rarefaction of the sorted-subset datasets indicated that sequencing was incomplete. Estimated clonotype richness was generally larger for naive than for memory subsets.

CD8 naive samples were CD45RO-negative cells positively selected for CCR7, giving a CD45RA+CCR7+ population that excluded TemRA cells. The donors were healthy, HIV-negative adults with no recently reported acute infections or vaccinations. Only Caucasian adults living in Nashville, Tennessee, USA were represented among the donors. Blood was collected by leukapheresis, and PBMCs were isolated by Ficoll-Histopaque density gradient centrifugation and then cryopreserved in liquid nitrogen vapor phase. Analytical flow cytometry was used to check the purity and quantity of every magnetically sorted T cell population. Genomic DNA was isolated from each sorted fraction and quantified by UV absorbance on a Nanodrop 2000c. Using the deep immunoSEQ assay, multiplex PCR amplified TCR CDR3 regions from genomic DNA. Extracted genomic DNA from each cell subset was spread evenly across all wells of several immunoSEQ 96-well plates, with each plate serving as a replicate. For sorted subsets, approximately 200 ng of genomic DNA, equivalent to 25,000 to 30,000 T cell genomes, went into each replicate PCR. Purified libraries were quantified with a Qubit 3.0 fluorometer, sized on a Bioanalyzer 2100, and re-quantified with the KAPA Library Quantification kit. Every immunoSEQ 96-well plate was sequenced on a dedicated single-read 150-cycle Illumina NextSeq 550 flow cell. Regarding the original processing steps: The immunoSEQ output contained only junctional sequences without quality scores, so filtering could not match that applied to full-length reads. To assign V/J genes and CDR3, sequences were annotated using PyIR, a Python wrapper for IgBLAST v1.9, with IMGT germline references. Reads with weak V/J assignments (E-value above 1e-6), missing CDR3, stop codons, out-of-frame junctions, or ambiguous translated residues were removed. V3J clonotypes were defined as sequences sharing an identical inferred V gene, J gene, and CDR3 amino acid sequence. Percentage overlap between repertoires was calculated by dividing the number of shared unique clonotypes by the size of the smaller repertoire. Richness of each repertoire was evaluated using RTK rarefaction, the Chao1 estimator, and Recon v2.1 estimates of unobserved clonotypes. Generation probabilities for all TCRbeta clonotypes obtained by the gDNA method from a handful of donors were computed using OLGA. The source is immuneACCESS, and TCRdb retained only in-frame sequences with V and J called. Part of the clones is not carried over; for the studies checked, unresolved V genes explain less than half of this, and the remainder is unexplained. V and J calls and clone size are copied from that table; D and trimming were computed from the DNA. The sample table lists fewer than 1 million clones, 90% to 97% of them with a count of one. The ten most abundant clones make up less than 0.25% of the sample.

Input material: naive CD8+ T cells sorted from blood. In the paper's terms, the cell subset or site label means: CD45RA+CCR7+. The V and J segments used are TRBV11-2 and TRBJ1-1; 8 middle bases align to TRBD1. The sequence came from a young man in good health. The CDR3 sequence is CASGPTGAGTEAFF. The sequenced DNA: TGTGCCAGCGGCCCGACAGGGGCAGGCACTGAAGCTTTCTTT. Beyond the CDR3, the reference TRBV11-2 and TRBJ1-1 genes provide the residues; the full variable domain reads: EAGVAQSPRYKIIEKRQSVAFWCNPISGHATLYWYQQILGQGPKLLIQFQNNGVVDDSQLPKDRFSAERLKGVDSTLKIQPAKLEDSAVYLCASGPTGAGTEAFFGQGTRLTVV.